The rows below give T cell receptor beta chains drawn from one sample of a study of blood T cell repertoires in COVID-19. The protocol was immunoSEQ multiplex PCR, while the TCRdb copy is restricted to in-frame clones and leaves out a portion. Among about 280,000 clones listed, about four fifths were seen once. Sequencing used peripheral blood. The receptor set was obtained from a woman aged 45-65 years who had recovered from COVID-19. Each CDR3 is given with its conserved first and last residue. Each record gives: V gene, J gene, D gene, clone size, CDR3 DNA, CDR3 protein. The D gene is left open where the match is weak. Size is omitted from some rows. Given values are once, few, many or a class for expanded clones.

>TRBV5-1|TRBJ1-3|TRBD1|.
TGCGCCAGCAGCTTGGCGACAGGGTCTGGAAACACCATATATTTT
CASSLATGSGNTIYF
>TRBV4-1|TRBJ1-4|TRBD1|.
TGCGCCAGCAGCCAAGAAGCAACTGTCAGGGGGCCTGAAAAACTGTTTTTT
CASSQEATVRGPEKLFF
>TRBV7-2|TRBJ1-5|TRBD1|.
TGTGCCAGCAGCCTAGGACAGGGAAGTAGTCAGCCCCAGCATTTT
CASSLGQGSSQPQHF
>TRBV29-1|TRBJ2-7|TRBD1|.
TGCAGCGTTGAGTCCGGGACAGGGTTTTTTTACGAGCAGTACTTC
CSVESGTGFFYEQYF
>TRBV27|TRBJ1-1|TRBD1|.
TGTGCCAGCAGCGGGACAGGTTTGAACACTGAAGCTTTCTTT
CASSGTGLNTEAFF
>TRBV6-2/TRBV6-3|TRBJ2-1|TRBD2|.
TGTGCCAGCAGTTCCCAATGGACTAGCGGGAGGGGCTATGAGCAGTTCTTC
CASSSQWTSGRGYEQFF
>TRBV6-9|TRBJ2-7|.|.
TGTGCCAGGTTGTTCGACAGGCAGTACTTC
CARLFDRQYF
>TRBV5-4|TRBJ1-3|.|.
TGTGCCAGCAGCTTGTTCAGTTTCTCTGGAAACACCATATATTTT
CASSLFSFSGNTIYF
>TRBV6-2/TRBV6-3|TRBJ1-6|TRBD1|.
TGTGCCAGCAGCCACCGTACCGGGACAGATAATTCACCCCTCCACTTT
CASSHRTGTDNSPLHF
>TRBV24-1|TRBJ2-2|TRBD1|.
TGTGCCACCAGCGAATACTACGGGACAGGGAACACCGGGGAGCTGTTTTTT
CATSEYYGTGNTGELFF
>TRBV28|TRBJ2-1|TRBD2|.
TGTGCCAGCAGTTTATTTGGGGGGGGACTCCGGAGGAATGAGCAGTTCTTC
CASSLFGGGLRRNEQFF
>TRBV24-1|TRBJ2-1|TRBD2|.
TGTGCCACCAGTGATCCCGGGACTAGCGGGAGGGCCGGTGAGCAGTTCTTC
CATSDPGTSGRAGEQFF
>TRBV28|TRBJ2-7|.|.
TGTGCCAGCAGTTTAGAAGGGAAGGAGGACGAGCAGTACTTC
CASSLEGKEDEQYF
>TRBV5-1|TRBJ1-6|.|.
TGCGCCAGCAGCTTGACGGGTTCAGCCCATGGTAACTCGTCCCCCTCACCCCTCCACTTT
CASSLTGSAHGNSSPSPLHF
>TRBV29-1|TRBJ1-1|.|.
TGCAGCGTTGCCGCGGGAATGAACACTGAAGCTTTCTTT
CSVAAGMNTEAFF
>TRBV6-2/TRBV6-3|TRBJ2-2|.|.
TGTGCCAGCAGTCGGCAGGGTGAAACCGGGGAGCTGTTTTTT
CASSRQGETGELFF
>TRBV15|TRBJ1-1|TRBD1|.
TGTGCCACCAGCAGAGAACAGGGGTATGAGGCTTTCTTT
CATSREQGYEAFF
>TRBV5-1|TRBJ2-7|.|.
TGCGCCAGCAGCTTGACCGACAGTCGACGGGAGCAGTACTTC
CASSLTDSRREQYF
>TRBV5-1|TRBJ2-1|TRBD2|.
TGCGCCAGCAGCGGACTAGCGGGGGGTTACAATGAGCAGTTCTTC
CASSGLAGGYNEQFF
>TRBV5-1|TRBJ2-7|.|.
TGCGCCAGCAGCTTGGTCTGGAGGCAGCCTTCTTCCACAGACGAGCAGTACTTC
CASSLVWRQPSSTDEQYF
>TRBV27|TRBJ2-5|TRBD1|few
TGTGCCTCCCAAACAGGGGGTGTCGAAGAGACCCAGTACTTC
CASQTGGVEETQYF
>TRBV30|TRBJ2-3|.|.
TGTGCCTGGAGTGGGCAGGGTGGCACAGATACGCAGTATTTT
CAWSGQGGTDTQYF
>TRBV21-1|TRBJ1-2|.|.
TGTGCCAGCAGCAAACCGGATGGCTACACCTTC
CASSKPDGYTF
>TRBV20-1|TRBJ2-7|TRBD1|.
TGCAGTGCTAGTCTAAGGGACAGGGGATGGAACGAGCAGTACTTC
CSASLRDRGWNEQYF
>TRBV27|TRBJ2-2|TRBD2|.
TGTGCCAGCAGTTTATCGGCGGGAGCGAACACCGGGGAGCTGTTTTTT
CASSLSAGANTGELFF
>TRBV29-1|TRBJ2-5|TRBD1|.
TGCAGCGCGCGACAGGGGCGAGAGACCCAGTACTTC
CSARQGRETQYF
>TRBV27|TRBJ2-3|TRBD2|.
TGTGCGTCGGGCGAGCGGGGGGGCCGGGATACGCAGTATTTT
CASGERGGRDTQYF
>TRBV28|TRBJ1-1|TRBD1|.
TGTGCCAGCACCCTCGGACAGGGGTGGATGAACACTGAAGCTTTCTTT
CASTLGQGWMNTEAFF
>TRBV7-9|TRBJ2-3|TRBD2|few
TGTGCCAGCAGCCGCGATAGGGGCGCGGGAGAAGATACGCAGTATTTT
CASSRDRGAGEDTQYF
>TRBV19|TRBJ2-2|.|.
TGTGCCAGTAGTATTCGGGCTAGCGCGAACACCGGGGAGCTGTTTTTT
CASSIRASANTGELFF
>TRBV2|TRBJ1-5|.|.
TGTGCCAGCAGTGAACCCGGGGTCCATCAGCCCCAGCATTTT
CASSEPGVHQPQHF
>TRBV30|TRBJ1-1|.|.
TGTGCCTGGAGCCGAAACCTGGCCACTGAAGCTTTCTTT
CAWSRNLATEAFF